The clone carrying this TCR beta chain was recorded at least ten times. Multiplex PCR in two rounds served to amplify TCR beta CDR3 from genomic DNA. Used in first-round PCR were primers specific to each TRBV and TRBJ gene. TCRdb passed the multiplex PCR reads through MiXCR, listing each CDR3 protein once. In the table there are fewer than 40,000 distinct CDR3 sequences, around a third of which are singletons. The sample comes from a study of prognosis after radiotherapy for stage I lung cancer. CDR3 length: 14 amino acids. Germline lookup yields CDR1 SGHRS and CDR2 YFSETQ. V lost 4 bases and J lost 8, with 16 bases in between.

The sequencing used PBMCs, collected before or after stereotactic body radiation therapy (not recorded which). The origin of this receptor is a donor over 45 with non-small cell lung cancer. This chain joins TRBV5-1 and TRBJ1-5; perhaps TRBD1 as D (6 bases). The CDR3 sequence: CASSPSGAPEPQHF. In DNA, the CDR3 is TGCGCCAGCAGCCCATCAGGGGCTCCCGAGCCCCAGCATTTT. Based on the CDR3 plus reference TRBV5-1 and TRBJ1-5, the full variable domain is KAGVTQTPRYLIKTRGQQVTLSCSPISGHRSVSWYQQTPGQGLQFLFEYFSETQRNKGNFPGRFSGRQFSNSRSEMNVSTLELGDSALYLCASSPSGAPEPQHFGDGTRLSIL.